This T cell receptor (beta chain) derives from a study of blood T cell dynamics during melanoma immunotherapy. Time point specified: pre-treatment baseline. Germline-derived CDR1 and CDR2 are KGHSH and LQKENI. The CDR3 covers 17 residues. Unmatched junction bases numbered 3, after V lost 0 bases and J lost 2 bases. DNA loading was fixed at roughly 360 ng for all bulk PBMC samples. Measured with immunoSEQ multiplex PCR; TCRdb has only the in-frame clones, and not every one. The sample lists 8,500 to 11,000 clones; roughly 86% were seen once. Specimen: blood, collected from a patient treated with checkpoint blockade. The TCR originated in a human donor with melanoma. This rearrangement joins TRBV18 to TRBJ2-3; 12 positions agree with TRBD2. The CDR3 is CASSPPGLAGITDTQYF. The CDR3 nucleotides read TGTGCCAGCTCACCACCGGGACTAGCGGGCATCACAGATACGCAGTATTTT.